This T cell receptor beta chain derives from a study of control samples from healthy donors and cancer patients. Libraries were prepared by immunoSEQ multiplex PCR; TCRdb keeps only in-frame clonotypes and omits some of them. The sample has 120,000 to 150,000 clones; approximately 94% are singletons. The germline gives CDR1 MNHEY, CDR2 SVGEGT. The CDR3 consists of 16 residues. Losses at the gene ends were 0 bases for V and 3 bases for J; bases not matched to a gene: 6. This clonotype was obtained from a man between 18 and 29 years old in good health. Sequences were obtained from blood. The chain has TRBV6-2 or TRBV6-3 and TRBJ1-1, with 8 positions matching TRBD1. CDR3 nucleotide sequence: TGTGCCAGCAGTTACTCGCCAGGGGGCGGAGACACTGAAGCTTTCTTT. Encoded protein: CASSYSPGGGDTEAFF.